This T cell receptor (beta chain) emerged from a study of technical replicates of blood from a handful of donors. Here immunoSEQ multiplex PCR was the method, and the copy in TCRdb shows in-frame clones only, minus some. The sample shows fewer than 75,000 clones, 93% of them seen only once. Germline CDR1 and CDR2: MNHNS and SASEGT. The CDR3 loop spans 13 amino acids. V lost 6 bases, J lost 5 bases, and 4 bases stayed unmatched. Sample: T cells isolated from PBMCs. The receptor was derived from a human donor in good health. V and J are TRBV6-1 and TRBJ2-5; 9 bases align to TRBD2. This CDR3 reads CASRRGGRETQYF. The CDR3 region has the DNA TGTGCCAGCAGGCGGGGGGGACGGGAGACCCAGTACTTC.